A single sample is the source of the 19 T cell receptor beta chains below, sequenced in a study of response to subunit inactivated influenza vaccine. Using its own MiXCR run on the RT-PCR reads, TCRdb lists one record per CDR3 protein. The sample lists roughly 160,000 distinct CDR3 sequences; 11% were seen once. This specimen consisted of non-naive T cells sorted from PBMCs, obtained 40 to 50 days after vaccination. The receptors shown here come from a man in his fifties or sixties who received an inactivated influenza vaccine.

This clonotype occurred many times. CDR3 DNA: TGCGCCAGCAGCCCGGATGGCACAGATACGCAGTATTTT. The encoded protein is CASSPDGTDTQYF. The chain is built from TRBV5-1 and TRBJ2-3, with D uncertain. The CDR3 totals 13 residues. Germline assignment: CDR1 SGHRS and CDR2 YFSETQ. V lost 4 bases and J 1 base, leaving 7 bases between the germline ends.

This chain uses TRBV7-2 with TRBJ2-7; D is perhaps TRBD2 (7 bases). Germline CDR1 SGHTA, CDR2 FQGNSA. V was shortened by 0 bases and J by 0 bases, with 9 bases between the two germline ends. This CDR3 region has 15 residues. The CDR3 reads CASSLARGPSYEQYF. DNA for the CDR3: TGTGCCAGCAGCTTAGCGCGGGGGCCCTCCTACGAGCAGTACTTC.

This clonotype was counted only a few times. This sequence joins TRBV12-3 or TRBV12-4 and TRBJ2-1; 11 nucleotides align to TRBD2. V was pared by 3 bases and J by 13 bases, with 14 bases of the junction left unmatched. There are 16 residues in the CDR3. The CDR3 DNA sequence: TGTGCCAGCAGTTTTGGCCGACTAGCGGGGTTTACAACACAGTTCTTC. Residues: CASSFGRLAGFTTQFF.

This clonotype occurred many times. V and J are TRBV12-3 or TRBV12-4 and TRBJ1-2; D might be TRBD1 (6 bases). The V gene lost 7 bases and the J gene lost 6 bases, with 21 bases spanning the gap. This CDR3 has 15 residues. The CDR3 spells CASTLRQDLIDGYTF. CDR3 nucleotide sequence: TGTGCCAGCACCCTTAGACAGGACCTTATCGATGGCTACACCTTC.

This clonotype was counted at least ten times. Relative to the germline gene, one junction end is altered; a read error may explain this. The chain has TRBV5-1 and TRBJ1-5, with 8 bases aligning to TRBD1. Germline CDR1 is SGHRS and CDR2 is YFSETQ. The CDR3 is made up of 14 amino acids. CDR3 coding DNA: TGTGCCAGCAGCCCCCAGGGGGCAGGGCAGCCCCAGCATTTT. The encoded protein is CASSPQGAGQPQHF.

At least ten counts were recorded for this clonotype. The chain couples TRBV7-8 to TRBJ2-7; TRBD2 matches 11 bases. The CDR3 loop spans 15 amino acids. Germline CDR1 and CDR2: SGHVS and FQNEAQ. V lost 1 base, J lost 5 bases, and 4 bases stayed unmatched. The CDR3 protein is CASSLVTSGAHEQYF. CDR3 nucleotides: TGTGCCAGCAGCTTAGTGACTAGCGGGGCTCACGAGCAGTACTTC.

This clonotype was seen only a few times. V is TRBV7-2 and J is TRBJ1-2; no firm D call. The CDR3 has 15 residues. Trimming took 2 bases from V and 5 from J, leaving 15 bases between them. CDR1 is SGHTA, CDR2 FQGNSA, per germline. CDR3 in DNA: TGTGCCAGCAGCTTACAATCAGGTTCGGGGTATGGCTACACCTTC. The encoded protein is CASSLQSGSGYGYTF.

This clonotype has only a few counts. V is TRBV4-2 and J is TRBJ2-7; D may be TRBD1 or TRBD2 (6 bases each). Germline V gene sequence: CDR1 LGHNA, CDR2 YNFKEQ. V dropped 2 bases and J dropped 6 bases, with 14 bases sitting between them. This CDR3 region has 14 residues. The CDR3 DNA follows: TGTGCCAGCAGCCAAAAGCACGGGGGCGGCGAGCAGTACTTC. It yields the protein CASSQKHGGGEQYF.

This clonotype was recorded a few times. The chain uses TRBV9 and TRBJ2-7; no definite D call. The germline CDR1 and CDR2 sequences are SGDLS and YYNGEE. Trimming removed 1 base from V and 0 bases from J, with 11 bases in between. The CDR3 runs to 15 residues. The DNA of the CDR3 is TGTGCCAGCAGCGTATCTGACGGAAGCTCCTACGAGCAGTACTTC. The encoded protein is CASSVSDGSSYEQYF.

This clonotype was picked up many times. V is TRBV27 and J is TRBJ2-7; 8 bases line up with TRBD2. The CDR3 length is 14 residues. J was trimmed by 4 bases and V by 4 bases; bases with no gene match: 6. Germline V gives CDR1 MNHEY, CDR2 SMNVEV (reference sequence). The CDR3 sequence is CASSSGSGGYEQYF. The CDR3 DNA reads TGTGCCAGCAGTTCGGGAAGCGGGGGTTACGAGCAGTACTTC.

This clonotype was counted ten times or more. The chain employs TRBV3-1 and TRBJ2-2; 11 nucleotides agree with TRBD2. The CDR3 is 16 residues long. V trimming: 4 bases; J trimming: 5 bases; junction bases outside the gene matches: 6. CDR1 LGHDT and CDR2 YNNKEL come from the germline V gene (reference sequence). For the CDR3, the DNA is TGTGCCAGCAGCCCTAGACTAGCGGGGCTAACCGGGGAGCTGTTTTTT. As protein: CASSPRLAGLTGELFF.

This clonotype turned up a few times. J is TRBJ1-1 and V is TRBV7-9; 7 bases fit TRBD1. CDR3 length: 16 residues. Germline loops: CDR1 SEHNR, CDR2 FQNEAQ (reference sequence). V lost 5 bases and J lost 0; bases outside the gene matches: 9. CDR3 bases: TGTGCCAGCAGCGACTATCTGGGACAGATGAACACTGAAGCTTTCTTT. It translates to CASSDYLGQMNTEAFF.

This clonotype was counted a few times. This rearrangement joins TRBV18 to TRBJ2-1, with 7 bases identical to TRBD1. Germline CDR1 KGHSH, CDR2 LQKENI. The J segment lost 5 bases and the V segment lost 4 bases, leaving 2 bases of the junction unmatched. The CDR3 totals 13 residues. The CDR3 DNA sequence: TGTGCCAGCTCACAGGGGGCCAACAATGAGCAGTTCTTC. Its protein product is CASSQGANNEQFF.

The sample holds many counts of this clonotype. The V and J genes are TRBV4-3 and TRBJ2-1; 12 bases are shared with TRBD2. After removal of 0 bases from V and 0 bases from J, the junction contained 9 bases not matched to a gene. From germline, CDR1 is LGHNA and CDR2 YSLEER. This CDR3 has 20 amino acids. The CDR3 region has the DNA TGCGCCAGCAGCCAAGATCCGGCTAGCGGGAGGGCTAGCTCCTACAATGAGCAGTTCTTC. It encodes CASSQDPASGRASSYNEQFF.

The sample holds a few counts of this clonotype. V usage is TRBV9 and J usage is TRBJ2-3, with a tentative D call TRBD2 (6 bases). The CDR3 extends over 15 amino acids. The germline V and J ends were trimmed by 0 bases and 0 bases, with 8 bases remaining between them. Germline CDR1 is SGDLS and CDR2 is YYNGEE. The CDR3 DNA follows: TGTGCCAGCAGCGTAGGGGACTTCAGCACAGATACGCAGTATTTT. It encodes CASSVGDFSTDTQYF.

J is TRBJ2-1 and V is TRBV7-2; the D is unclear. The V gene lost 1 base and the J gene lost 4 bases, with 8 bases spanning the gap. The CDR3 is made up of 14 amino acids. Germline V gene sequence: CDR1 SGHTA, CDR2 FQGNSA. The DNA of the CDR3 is TGTGCCAGCAGCTTAGTACCCAGATACAATGAGCAGTTCTTC. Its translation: CASSLVPRYNEQFF.

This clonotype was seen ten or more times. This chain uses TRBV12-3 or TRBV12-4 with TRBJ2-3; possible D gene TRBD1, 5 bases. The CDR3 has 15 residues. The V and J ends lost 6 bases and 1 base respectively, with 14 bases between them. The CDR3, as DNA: TGTGCCAGCAGCCCCGGACAAGGGGGCACAGATACGCAGTATTTT. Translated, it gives CASSPGQGGTDTQYF.

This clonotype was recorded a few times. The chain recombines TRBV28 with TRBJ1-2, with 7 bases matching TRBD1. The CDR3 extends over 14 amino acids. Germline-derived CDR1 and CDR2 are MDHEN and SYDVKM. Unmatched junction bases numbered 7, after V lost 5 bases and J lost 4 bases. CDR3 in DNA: TGTGCCAGCAGTCCTCGGACAGGTCGCTATGGCTACACCTTC. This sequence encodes CASSPRTGRYGYTF.

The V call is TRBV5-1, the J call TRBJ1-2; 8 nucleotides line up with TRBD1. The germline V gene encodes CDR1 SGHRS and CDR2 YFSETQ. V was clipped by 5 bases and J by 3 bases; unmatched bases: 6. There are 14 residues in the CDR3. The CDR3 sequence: CASRPGTGYYGYTF. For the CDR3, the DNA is TGCGCCAGCAGACCTGGGACAGGCTACTATGGCTACACCTTC. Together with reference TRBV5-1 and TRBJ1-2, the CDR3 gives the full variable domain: KAGVTQTPRYLIKTRGQQVTLSCSPISGHRSVSWYQQTPGQGLQFLFEYFSETQRNKGNFPGRFSGRQFSNSRSEMNVSTLELGDSALYLCASRPGTGYYGYTFGSGTRLTVV.